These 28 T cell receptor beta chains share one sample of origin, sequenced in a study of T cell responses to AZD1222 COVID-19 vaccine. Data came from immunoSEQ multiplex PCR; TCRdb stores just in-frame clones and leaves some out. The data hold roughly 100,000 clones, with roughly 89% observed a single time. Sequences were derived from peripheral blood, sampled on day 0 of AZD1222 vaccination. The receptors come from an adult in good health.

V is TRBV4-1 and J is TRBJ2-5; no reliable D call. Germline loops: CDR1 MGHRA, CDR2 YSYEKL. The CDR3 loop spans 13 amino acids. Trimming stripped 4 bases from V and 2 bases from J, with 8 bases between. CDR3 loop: CASSLHTQETQYF. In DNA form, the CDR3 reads TGCGCCAGCAGCCTCCATACACAAGAGACCCAGTACTTC.

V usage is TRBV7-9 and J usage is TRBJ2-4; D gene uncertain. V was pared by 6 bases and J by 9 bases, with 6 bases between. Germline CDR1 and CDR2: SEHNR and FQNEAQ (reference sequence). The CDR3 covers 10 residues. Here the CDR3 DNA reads TGTGCCAGCAGTAATGGCATTCAGTACTTC. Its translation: CASSNGIQYF.

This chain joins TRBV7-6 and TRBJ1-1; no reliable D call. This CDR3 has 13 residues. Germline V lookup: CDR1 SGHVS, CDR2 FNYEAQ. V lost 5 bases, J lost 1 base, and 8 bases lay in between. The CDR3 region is CASSGQENTEAFF. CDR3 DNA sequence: TGTGCCAGCAGCGGCCAGGAGAACACTGAAGCTTTCTTT.

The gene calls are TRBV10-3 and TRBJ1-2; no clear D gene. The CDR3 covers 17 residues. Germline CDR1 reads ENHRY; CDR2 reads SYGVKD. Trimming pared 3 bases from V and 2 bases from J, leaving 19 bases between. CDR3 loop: CAISDSSPGRRNYGYTF. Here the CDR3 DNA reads TGTGCCATCAGTGATAGCTCCCCAGGACGCCGAAACTATGGCTACACCTTC.

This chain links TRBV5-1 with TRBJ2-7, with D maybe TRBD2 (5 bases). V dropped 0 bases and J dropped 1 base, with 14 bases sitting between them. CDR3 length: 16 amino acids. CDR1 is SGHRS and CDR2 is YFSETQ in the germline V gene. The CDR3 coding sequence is TGCGCCAGCAGCTTGGCCGAGGGCATCCTGTCCTACGAGCAGTACTTC. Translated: CASSLAEGILSYEQYF.

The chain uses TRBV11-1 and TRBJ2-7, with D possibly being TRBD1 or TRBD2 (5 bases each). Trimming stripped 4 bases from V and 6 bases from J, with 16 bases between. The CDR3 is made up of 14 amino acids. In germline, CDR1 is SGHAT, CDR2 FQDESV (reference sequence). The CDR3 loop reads CASSSGAAGSEQYF. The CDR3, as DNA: TGTGCCAGCAGCTCCGGGGCCGCTGGAAGCGAGCAGTACTTC.

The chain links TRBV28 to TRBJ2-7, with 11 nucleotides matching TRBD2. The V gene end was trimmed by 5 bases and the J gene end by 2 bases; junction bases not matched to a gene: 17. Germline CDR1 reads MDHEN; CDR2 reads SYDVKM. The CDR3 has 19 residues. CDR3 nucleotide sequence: TGTGCCAGCAGTCCCCTTTACGCGGGGACTAGCGGAGGTCCCTACGAGCAGTACTTC. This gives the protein CASSPLYAGTSGGPYEQYF.

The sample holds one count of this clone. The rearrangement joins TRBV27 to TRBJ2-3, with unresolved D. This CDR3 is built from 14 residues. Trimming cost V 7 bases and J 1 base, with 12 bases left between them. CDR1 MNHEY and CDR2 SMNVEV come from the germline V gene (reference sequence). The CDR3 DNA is TGTGCCAGCACCAGCCCCTTTGGCACAGATACGCAGTATTTT. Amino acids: CASTSPFGTDTQYF.

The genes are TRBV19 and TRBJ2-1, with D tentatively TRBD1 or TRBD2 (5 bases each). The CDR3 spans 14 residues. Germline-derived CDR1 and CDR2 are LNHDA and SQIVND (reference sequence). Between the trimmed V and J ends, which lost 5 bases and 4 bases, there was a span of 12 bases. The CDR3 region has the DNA TGTGCCAGTAGTGCCCGGGACGGTTACAATGAGCAGTTCTTC. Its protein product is CASSARDGYNEQFF.

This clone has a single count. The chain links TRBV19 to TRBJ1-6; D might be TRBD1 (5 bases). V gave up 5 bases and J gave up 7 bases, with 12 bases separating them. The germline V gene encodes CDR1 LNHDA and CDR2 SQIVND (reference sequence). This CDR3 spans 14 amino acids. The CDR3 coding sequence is TGTGCCAGTAGTGCAGGGAGTAGGAATTCACCCCTCCACTTT. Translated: CASSAGSRNSPLHF.

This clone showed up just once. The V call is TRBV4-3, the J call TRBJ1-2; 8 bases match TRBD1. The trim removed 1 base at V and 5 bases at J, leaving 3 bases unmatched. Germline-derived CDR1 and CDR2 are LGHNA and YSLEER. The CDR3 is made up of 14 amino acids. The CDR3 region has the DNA TGCGCCAGCAGCCAAGGTAGACAGGGGTATGGCTACACCTTC. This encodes CASSQGRQGYGYTF.

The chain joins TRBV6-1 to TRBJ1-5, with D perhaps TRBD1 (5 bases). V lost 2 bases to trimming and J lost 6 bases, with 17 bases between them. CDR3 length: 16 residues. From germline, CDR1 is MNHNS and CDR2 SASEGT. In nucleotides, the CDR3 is TGTGCCAGCAGTGAAATGTATAGGGGCGCGGGTCAGCCCCAGCATTTT. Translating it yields CASSEMYRGAGQPQHF.

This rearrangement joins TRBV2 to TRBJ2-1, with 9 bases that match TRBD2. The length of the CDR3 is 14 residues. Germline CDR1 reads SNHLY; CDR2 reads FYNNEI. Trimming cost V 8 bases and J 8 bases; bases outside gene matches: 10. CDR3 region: CASSVEREDDEQFF. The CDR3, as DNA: TGTGCCAGCTCCGTAGAGCGGGAGGATGATGAGCAGTTCTTC.

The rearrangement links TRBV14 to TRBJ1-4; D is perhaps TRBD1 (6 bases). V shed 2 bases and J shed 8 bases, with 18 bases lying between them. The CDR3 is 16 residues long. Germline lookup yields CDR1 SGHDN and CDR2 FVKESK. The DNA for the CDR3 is TGTGCCAGCAGCCAACGGGGCAGGGGAGCCCGCGAAAAACTGTTTTTT. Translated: CASSQRGRGAREKLFF.

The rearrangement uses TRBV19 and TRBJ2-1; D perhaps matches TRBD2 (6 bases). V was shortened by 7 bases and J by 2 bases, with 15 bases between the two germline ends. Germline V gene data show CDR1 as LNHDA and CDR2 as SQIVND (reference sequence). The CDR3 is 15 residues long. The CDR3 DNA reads TGTGCCAGTACCCTGGGGGGTAGCCCCTACAATGAGCAGTTCTTC. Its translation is CASTLGGSPYNEQFF.

CDR3 loop: CASSGGLSWGEQFF. The CDR3 DNA follows: TGTGCCAGCAGCGGTGGCTTATCGTGGGGTGAGCAGTTCTTC. The chain employs TRBV9 and TRBJ2-1; no clear D. The ends were cut back, 3 bases at V and 9 bases at J, with 16 bases in the middle. Germline-derived CDR1 and CDR2 are SGDLS and YYNGEE. This CDR3 spans 14 amino acids.

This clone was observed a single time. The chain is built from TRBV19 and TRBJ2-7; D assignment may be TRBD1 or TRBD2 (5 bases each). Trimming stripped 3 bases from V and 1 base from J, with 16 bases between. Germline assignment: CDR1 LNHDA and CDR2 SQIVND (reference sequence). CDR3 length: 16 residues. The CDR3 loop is CASSIMGVGASYEQYF. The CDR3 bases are TGTGCCAGTAGTATTATGGGGGTAGGGGCTTCCTACGAGCAGTACTTC.

The CDR3 nucleotides read TGTGCCAGCAGTGGGGGGGCAGGACGCAACTATGGCTACACCTTC. The encoded protein is CASSGGAGRNYGYTF. This chain links TRBV7-9 with TRBJ1-2; D is possibly TRBD1 (6 bases). V was shortened by 6 bases and J by 2 bases, with 16 bases between the two germline ends. Germline CDR1 reads SEHNR; CDR2 reads FQNEAQ (reference sequence). CDR3 length equals 15 residues.

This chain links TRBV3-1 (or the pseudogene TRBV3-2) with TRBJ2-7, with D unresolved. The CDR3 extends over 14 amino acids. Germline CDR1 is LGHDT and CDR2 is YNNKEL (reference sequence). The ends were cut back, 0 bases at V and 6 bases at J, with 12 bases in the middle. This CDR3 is CASSQDLAGREQYF. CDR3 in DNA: TGTGCCAGCAGCCAAGATCTGGCAGGCCGCGAGCAGTACTTC.

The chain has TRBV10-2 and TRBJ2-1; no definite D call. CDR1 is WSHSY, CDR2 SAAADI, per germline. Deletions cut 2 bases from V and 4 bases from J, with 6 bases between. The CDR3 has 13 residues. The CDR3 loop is CASSEISYNEQFF. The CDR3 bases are TGCGCCAGCAGTGAGATTAGTTACAATGAGCAGTTCTTC.

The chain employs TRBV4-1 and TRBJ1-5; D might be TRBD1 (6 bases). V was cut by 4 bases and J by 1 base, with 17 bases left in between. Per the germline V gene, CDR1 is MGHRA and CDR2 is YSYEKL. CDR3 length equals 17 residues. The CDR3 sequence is CASSPIRGGMSNQPQHF. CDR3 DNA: TGCGCCAGCAGCCCCATTAGGGGGGGTATGAGCAATCAGCCCCAGCATTTT.

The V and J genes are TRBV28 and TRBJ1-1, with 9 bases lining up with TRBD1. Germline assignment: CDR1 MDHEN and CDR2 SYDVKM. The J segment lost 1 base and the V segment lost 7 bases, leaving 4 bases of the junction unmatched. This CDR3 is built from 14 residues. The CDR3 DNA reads TGTGCCAGCAAAGACAGGGGGAAGAACACTGAAGCTTTCTTT. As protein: CASKDRGKNTEAFF.

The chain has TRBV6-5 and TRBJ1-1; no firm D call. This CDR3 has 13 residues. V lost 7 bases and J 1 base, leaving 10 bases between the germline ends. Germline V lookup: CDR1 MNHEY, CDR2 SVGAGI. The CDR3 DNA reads TGTGCCAGCACTTCACAGCGGAACACTGAAGCTTTCTTT. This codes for CASTSQRNTEAFF.

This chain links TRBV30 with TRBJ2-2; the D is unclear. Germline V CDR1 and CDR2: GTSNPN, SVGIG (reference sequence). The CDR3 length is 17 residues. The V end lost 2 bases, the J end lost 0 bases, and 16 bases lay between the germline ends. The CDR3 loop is CAWSLLLQRTNTGELFF. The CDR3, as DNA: TGTGCCTGGAGTCTACTCCTACAGAGAACGAACACCGGGGAGCTGTTTTTT.

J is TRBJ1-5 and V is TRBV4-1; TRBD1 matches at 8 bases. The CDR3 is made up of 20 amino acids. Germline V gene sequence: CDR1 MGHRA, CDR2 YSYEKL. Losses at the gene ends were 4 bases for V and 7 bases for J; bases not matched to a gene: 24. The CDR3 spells CASSRKIGAVNAGGEQPQHF. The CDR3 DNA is TGCGCCAGCAGCCGAAAAATTGGGGCCGTGAATGCAGGGGGCGAGCAGCCCCAGCATTTT.

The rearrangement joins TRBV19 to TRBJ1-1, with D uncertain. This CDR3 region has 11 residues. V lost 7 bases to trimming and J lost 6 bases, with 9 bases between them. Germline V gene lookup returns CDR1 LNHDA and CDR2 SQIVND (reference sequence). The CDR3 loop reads CASTSGAEAFF. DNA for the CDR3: TGTGCCAGTACCTCGGGCGCTGAAGCTTTCTTT.

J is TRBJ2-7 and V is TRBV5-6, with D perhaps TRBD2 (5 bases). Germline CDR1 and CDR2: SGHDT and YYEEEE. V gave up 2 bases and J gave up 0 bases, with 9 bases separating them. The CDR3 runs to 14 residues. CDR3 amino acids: CASSLAESSYEQYF. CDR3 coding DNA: TGTGCCAGCAGCTTAGCGGAGAGCTCCTACGAGCAGTACTTC.

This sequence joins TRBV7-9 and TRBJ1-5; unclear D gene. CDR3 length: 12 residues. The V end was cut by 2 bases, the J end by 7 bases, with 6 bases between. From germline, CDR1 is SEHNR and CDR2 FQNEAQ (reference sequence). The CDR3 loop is CASSLMNQPQHF. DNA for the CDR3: TGTGCCAGCAGCTTAATGAACCAGCCCCAGCATTTT.